Shown below are 31 T cell receptor beta chains from a single sample sequenced in a study of brain T cells in children with intractable seizures. TCRdb keeps only in-frame clones here, not all; method: immunoSEQ multiplex PCR. The table includes about 80,000 clones, about 90% detected once. This sample comprised peripheral blood, obtained at surgery. These receptor sequences come from a girl between 2 and 10 years old with Rasmussen encephalitis and intractable seizures.

This chain links TRBV3-1 (or the pseudogene TRBV3-2) with TRBJ2-7; D not certain. The germline V and J ends were trimmed by 0 bases and 3 bases, with 12 bases remaining between them. Germline V gene sequence: CDR1 LGHDT, CDR2 YNNKEL (reference sequence). CDR3 size: 15 residues. DNA for the CDR3: TGTGCCAGCAGCCAAGATCCCTCGCAGCTCTACGAGCAGTACTTC. Amino acid sequence: CASSQDPSQLYEQYF.

The V call is TRBV11-2, the J call TRBJ2-7; D ambiguous. The germline CDR1 and CDR2 sequences are SGHAT and FQNNGV. There are 14 residues in the CDR3. The germline V and J ends were trimmed by 4 bases and 4 bases, with 14 bases remaining between them. The CDR3 is CASSSRVASYEQYF. Written as DNA, the CDR3 is TGTGCCAGCAGCTCCCGGGTGGCTTCATACGAGCAGTACTTC.

This chain links TRBV6-5 with TRBJ1-2; the D gene is possibly TRBD1 (5 bases). Trimming stripped 6 bases from V and 7 bases from J, with 9 bases between. Germline V gene data show CDR1 as MNHEY and CDR2 as SVGAGI. The CDR3 covers 11 residues. CDR3 sequence (DNA): TGTGCCAGCAGGGGGCTAAGTGGCTACACCTTC. It is translated as CASRGLSGYTF.

This chain links TRBV5-8 with TRBJ2-7, with 14 bases lining up with TRBD2. V dropped 4 bases and J dropped 5; count of bases not matched to a gene: 5. The CDR3 has 15 residues. The V gene's germline CDR1 is SGHTS and CDR2 YDEGEE. CDR3 amino acids: CASSPRTSGRNEQYF. CDR3 bases: TGTGCCAGCAGCCCGAGGACTAGCGGGAGGAACGAGCAGTACTTC.

The chain uses TRBV12-3 or TRBV12-4 and TRBJ1-1; no definite D call. Trimming took 4 bases from V and 1 from J, leaving 7 bases between them. The length of the CDR3 is 13 residues. This chain's CDR3 is CASSYLGNTEAFF. The CDR3 nucleotides are TGTGCCAGCAGTTATCTTGGGAACACTGAAGCTTTCTTT.

J is TRBJ2-7 and V is TRBV11-2; tentatively, D is TRBD1 or TRBD2 (5 bases each). The V gene lost 5 bases and the J gene lost 0 bases, with 14 bases spanning the gap. Germline assignment: CDR1 SGHAT and CDR2 FQNNGV. The CDR3 contains 15 residues. CDR3 sequence (DNA): TGTGCCAGCAGCGCCGGGACGGTAAGCTCCTACGAGCAGTACTTC. Translation gives CASSAGTVSSYEQYF.

The chain joins TRBV30 to TRBJ2-1, with TRBD2 matching over 10 bases. CDR1 and CDR2 from the germline V gene are GTSNPN and SVGIG (reference sequence). V was clipped by 2 bases and J by 4 bases; unmatched bases: 2. The CDR3 contains 14 residues. The DNA for the CDR3 is TGTGCCTGGAGTTCTAGCGGGGGTTACAATGAGCAGTTCTTC. Encoded protein: CAWSSSGGYNEQFF.

This clone was recorded only once. The V gene is TRBV4-2, the J gene TRBJ2-4, with TRBD2 identical over 14 bases. The CDR3 has 17 residues. Germline CDR1 LGHNA, CDR2 YNFKEQ. The trim removed 0 bases at V and 7 bases at J, leaving 5 bases unmatched. CDR3 protein: CASSQESGTSGSNIQYF. DNA for the CDR3: TGTGCCAGCAGCCAAGAGTCCGGGACTAGCGGGAGCAACATTCAGTACTTC.

The chain links TRBV6-5 to TRBJ1-2; D uncertain. The CDR3 length is 15 residues. Germline CDR1 is MNHEY and CDR2 is SVGAGI. V shed 0 bases and J shed 2 bases, with 10 bases lying between them. CDR3 nucleotide sequence: TGTGCCAGCAGTTACTCCGTGTCGGGGAACTATGGCTACACCTTC. Translated: CASSYSVSGNYGYTF.

The rearrangement uses TRBV23-1 and TRBJ1-1; D is perhaps TRBD1 (6 bases). TRBV23-1 qualifies as an ORF whose function is uncertain. The V and J ends lost 0 bases and 5 bases respectively, with 13 bases between them. This CDR3 is 15 amino acids long. CDR3 loop: CASSQSRGSGTEAFF. The DNA of the CDR3 is TGCGCCAGCAGTCAATCGAGGGGGTCGGGAACTGAAGCTTTCTTT.

The V call is TRBV6-5, the J call TRBJ1-4, with D unclear. The CDR3 consists of 13 residues. CDR1 and CDR2 (germline): MNHEY, SVGAGI. The V and J ends lost 7 bases and 8 bases respectively, with 14 bases between them. CDR3 region: CASKPGYPEKLFF. The CDR3 DNA reads TGTGCCAGCAAGCCGGGCTACCCGGAAAAACTGTTTTTT.

This rearrangement joins TRBV28 to TRBJ1-3; D not resolved. The CDR3 loop spans 13 amino acids. Per the germline V gene, CDR1 is MDHEN and CDR2 is SYDVKM. Deletions cut 8 bases from V and 2 bases from J, with 10 bases between. The CDR3 loop is CASWARTGNTIYF. In DNA form, the CDR3 reads TGTGCCAGCTGGGCGAGAACTGGAAACACCATATATTTT.

This clone showed up just once. The identical CDR3 is also encoded by other nucleotide sequences in the sample. V usage is TRBV3-1 (or the pseudogene TRBV3-2) and J usage is TRBJ1-6, with a tentative D call TRBD1 (6 bases). Deletions cut 1 base from V and 5 bases from J, with 12 bases between. Germline CDR1 is LGHDT and CDR2 is YNNKEL (reference sequence). The length of the CDR3 is 16 residues. This CDR3 reads CASSQATGFNNSPLHF. CDR3 DNA sequence: TGTGCCAGCAGCCAAGCGACAGGCTTTAATAATTCACCCCTCCACTTT.

The J gene is TRBJ2-1, the V gene TRBV9; D is ambiguous. The CDR3 is 13 residues long. Deletions cut 2 bases from V and 8 bases from J, with 11 bases between. CDR1 is SGDLS and CDR2 is YYNGEE in the germline V gene. In nucleotides, the CDR3 is TGTGCCAGCAGCGTCCGCCCGGAATATGAGCAGTTCTTC. Its protein is CASSVRPEYEQFF. The variable domain in full, completed from reference TRBV9 and TRBJ2-1, reads DSGVTQTPKHLITATGQRVTLRCSPRSGDLSVYWYQQSLDQGLQFLIQYYNGEERAKGNILERFSAQQFPDLHSELNLSSLELGDSALYFCASSVRPEYEQFFGPGTRLTVL.

This clone was counted a single time. The gene calls are TRBV7-2 and TRBJ2-7; TRBD2 is a possible D gene (5 bases). CDR1 SGHTA and CDR2 FQGNSA come from the germline V gene. This CDR3 has 12 amino acids. Trimming left V 4 bases short and J 6 bases short, with 10 bases between. The CDR3 sequence: CASSSTGVEQYF. The DNA for the CDR3 is TGTGCCAGCAGCTCGACCGGGGTCGAGCAGTACTTC. Full variable domain (rest looked up from reference TRBV7-2 and TRBJ2-7): GAGVSQSPSNKVTEKGKDVELRCDPISGHTALYWYRQSLGQGLEFLIYFQGNSAPDKSGLPSDRFSAERTGGSVSTLTIQRTQQEDSAVYLCASSSTGVEQYFGPGTRLTVT.

The chain links TRBV19 to TRBJ1-1; 8 bases are a match to TRBD1. V lost 6 bases and J lost 6; bases outside the gene matches: 18. Germline V gene lookup returns CDR1 LNHDA and CDR2 SQIVND (reference sequence). The CDR3 consists of 17 residues. The CDR3 region has the DNA TGTGCCAGTAGACCCCTTGGGGACAGGCGGCCCAACGCTGAAGCTTTCTTT. It translates to CASRPLGDRRPNAEAFF.

The genes are TRBV3-1 (or the pseudogene TRBV3-2) and TRBJ2-1; tentatively, D is TRBD1 or TRBD2 (6 bases each). Looked up from germline, CDR1 is LGHDT and CDR2 is YNNKEL (reference sequence). The ends were cut back, 3 bases at V and 5 bases at J, with 23 bases in the middle. The CDR3 is 18 residues long. CDR3 residues: CASSQGATRGYSDNEQFF. CDR3 coding DNA: TGTGCCAGCAGCCAGGGGGCCACGCGGGGTTATTCGGACAATGAGCAGTTCTTC.

This clone has only a few counts. This chain uses TRBV7-9 with TRBJ1-4; the D is unclear. From germline, CDR1 is SEHNR and CDR2 FQNEAQ (reference sequence). The CDR3 totals 11 residues. The V end lost 6 bases, the J end lost 4 bases, and 3 bases lay between the germline ends. The CDR3 region is CASRINEKLFF. CDR3 nucleotide sequence: TGTGCCAGCAGAATTAATGAAAAACTGTTTTTT.

This clone was counted a single time. The genes are TRBV6-1 and TRBJ2-1, with D possibly being TRBD1 or TRBD2 (5 bases each). The CDR3 has 16 amino acids. Germline loops: CDR1 MNHNS, CDR2 SASEGT. The V and J ends lost 2 bases and 0 bases respectively, with 11 bases between them. CDR3 nucleotide sequence: TGTGCCAGCAGTGAATCTTTGGGGACCTCCTACAATGAGCAGTTCTTC. Encoded protein: CASSESLGTSYNEQFF.

The gene calls are TRBV7-6 and TRBJ2-1; 7 bases are a match to TRBD1. Per germline, CDR1 SGHVS and CDR2 FNYEAQ. Trimming took 3 bases from V and 1 from J; bases not matched to a gene: 3. CDR3 size: 15 residues. This chain's CDR3 is CASSFRQGSYNEQFF. Here the CDR3 DNA reads TGTGCCAGCAGCTTTAGACAGGGATCCTACAATGAGCAGTTCTTC.

This chain joins TRBV19 and TRBJ2-7, with 10 bases matching TRBD1. Trimming took 9 bases from V and 0 from J; bases not matched to a gene: 2. From germline, CDR1 is LNHDA and CDR2 SQIVND (reference sequence). CDR3 length: 13 residues. In nucleotides, the CDR3 is TGTGCCAGCGGGACAGGGGCCTCCTACGAGCAGTACTTC. Translated: CASGTGASYEQYF.

The V call is TRBV3-1 (or the pseudogene TRBV3-2), the J call TRBJ2-3; no firm D call. The CDR3 runs 16 residues. V was cut by 1 base and J by 0 bases, with 11 bases left in between. Germline CDR1 LGHDT, CDR2 YNNKEL (reference sequence). This CDR3 is CASSQGWAESTDTQYF. The CDR3, as DNA: TGTGCCAGCAGCCAAGGGTGGGCGGAAAGCACAGATACGCAGTATTTT.

V gene TRBV7-3 combines with J gene TRBJ2-3; D ambiguous. V was pared by 5 bases and J by 1 base, with 13 bases between. Looked up from germline, CDR1 is SGHTA and CDR2 is FQGTGA. This CDR3 is built from 15 residues. CDR3 in DNA: TGTGCCAGCAGCCAAATAGGTCGCGGCACAGATACGCAGTATTTT. This gives the protein CASSQIGRGTDTQYF.

The chain uses TRBV30 and TRBJ2-1; D unclear. CDR3 length: 12 amino acids. Germline CDR1 reads GTSNPN; CDR2 reads SVGIG (reference sequence). Trimming removed 4 bases at V and 7 bases at J, with 11 bases between. CDR3 coding DNA: TGTGCCTGGACTTCGACTGCTAATGAGCAGTTCTTC. Translated: CAWTSTANEQFF.

V is TRBV30 and J is TRBJ1-3; 7 positions agree with TRBD1. Germline V gene data show CDR1 as GTSNPN and CDR2 as SVGIG (reference sequence). CDR3 length: 14 amino acids. The junction had 3 bases not matched to a gene; V was cut back by 0 bases and J by 4 bases. The CDR3 reads CAWSVLDRGNTIYF. As DNA, the CDR3 is TGTGCCTGGAGTGTACTGGACAGGGGAAACACCATATATTTT.

The chain's CDR3 is CASSQNHRGSSEAFF. The CDR3 nucleotides are TGTGCCAGCAGTCAGAACCATAGGGGGTCAAGTGAAGCTTTCTTT. The chain carries TRBV25-1 and TRBJ1-1; a possible D gene is TRBD1 (6 bases). V lost 5 bases and J 7 bases, leaving 20 bases between the germline ends. The germline V gene encodes CDR1 MGHDK and CDR2 SYGVNS. This CDR3 has 15 amino acids.

V gene TRBV6-5 combines with J gene TRBJ2-3, with D maybe TRBD2 (5 bases). The CDR3 runs 13 residues. Trimming took 8 bases from V and 4 from J, leaving 13 bases between them. Germline CDR1 reads MNHEY; CDR2 reads SVGAGI. The CDR3 protein is CASGRWAADTQYF. CDR3 nucleotide sequence: TGTGCCAGCGGGAGATGGGCCGCAGATACGCAGTATTTT.

The CDR3 protein is CASSPSGTGNTEAFF. In DNA, the CDR3 is TGTGCCAGCAGTCCCTCCGGGACGGGGAACACTGAAGCTTTCTTT. This rearrangement joins TRBV6-5 to TRBJ1-1, with D possibly matching TRBD1 (5 bases). V was trimmed by 5 bases and J by 1 base, leaving 14 bases between them. Germline-derived CDR1 and CDR2 are MNHEY and SVGAGI. The CDR3 has 15 amino acids.

The chain is built from TRBV5-1 and TRBJ1-3, with TRBD1 identical over 9 bases. Per the germline V gene, CDR1 is SGHRS and CDR2 is YFSETQ. The CDR3 length is 17 residues. The J segment lost 4 bases and the V segment lost 3 bases, leaving 11 bases of the junction unmatched. CDR3 in amino acids: CASSSHPTGGVGNTIYF. CDR3 bases: TGCGCCAGCAGCTCCCACCCAACAGGGGGCGTAGGAAACACCATATATTTT.

The V gene is TRBV12-5, the J gene TRBJ2-2, with 7 bases matching TRBD2. V lost 0 bases and J lost 0; bases outside the gene matches: 4. CDR1 LGHNT and CDR2 FRNRAP come from the germline V gene. The CDR3 extends over 17 amino acids. The CDR3 region is CASGLVLAPTNTGELFF. The CDR3 DNA follows: TGTGCTAGTGGTTTGGTACTAGCGCCCACGAACACCGGGGAGCTGTTTTTT.

The chain is built from TRBV6-5 and TRBJ2-2; possibly TRBD2 for D (5 bases). The V gene's germline CDR1 is MNHEY and CDR2 SVGAGI. This CDR3 region has 16 residues. V was pared by 2 bases and J by 3 bases, with 13 bases between. CDR3 loop: CASSYVGGSDTGELFF. CDR3 nucleotides: TGTGCCAGCAGTTACGTGGGCGGGTCGGACACCGGGGAGCTGTTTTTT.